This TCR beta chain was retrieved from a study of T cell responses to AZD1222 COVID-19 vaccine. Per germline, CDR1 ENHRY and CDR2 SYGVKD. The CDR3 runs 15 residues. The junction had 6 bases not matched to a gene; V was cut back by 6 bases and J by 4 bases. Points from the study as a whole: Increases in Spike-specific TCR breadth and depth were seen after two AZD1222 doses.

Profiling relied on immunoSEQ multiplex PCR, and the TCRdb table lists in-frame clones only, not all of them. The sample consists of about 130,000 clones, 80% to 90% of them appearing once. In the case of this clone: Its antigen is still unknown.

This clonotype was obtained from an adult in good health. The chain recombines TRBV10-3 with TRBJ2-1, with 10 bases that match TRBD1. The sequencing here drew on peripheral blood, taken on day 0 of MenACWY control vaccination. The CDR3 DNA reads as TGTGCCATCAGAGACGACAGGGGGCTTTACAATGAGCAGTTCTTC. It codes for CAIRDDRGLYNEQFF.